A single sample gave rise to the 32 T cell receptor beta chains below, sequenced in a study of T-cell memory formation after mild COVID-19. TCRdb re-derived calls from the 5' RACE reads in MiXCR, one entry per CDR3 protein. This sample yields roughly 600,000 distinct CDR3 sequences, of which around 17% are seen a single time; around 11% belongs to the top ten. The sequenced sample consisted of PBMCs or a T cell subset sorted from them (not recorded which). These receptors were obtained from an adult woman who had mild COVID-19 (a few samples of this study predate the infection). Cell type and time point are not known.

This clonotype was detected only a few times. The gene calls are TRBV7-3 and TRBJ2-3; 9 nucleotides agree with TRBD2. V was clipped by 5 bases and J by 4 bases; unmatched bases: 10. The CDR3 length is 16 residues. From germline, CDR1 is SGHTA and CDR2 FQGTGA. CDR3 coding DNA: TGTGCCAGCAGCAAAGCGGGAGGAGTGGGCTCAGATACGCAGTATTTT. This gives the protein CASSKAGGVGSDTQYF.

This rearrangement joins TRBV5-1 to TRBJ2-5; D is unclear. This CDR3 comprises 13 residues. CDR1 and CDR2 (germline): SGHRS, YFSETQ. Trimming took off 1 base at V and 2 bases at J, with 6 bases between the two ends. The CDR3 spells CASSLRLQETQYF. For the CDR3, the DNA is TGCGCCAGCAGCTTGCGGTTACAAGAGACCCAGTACTTC.

CDR3 sequence: CASSQVTGGLGTQYF. CDR3 nucleotides: TGTGCCAGCAGCCAGGTCACAGGGGGTCTGGGGACCCAGTACTTC. The gene calls are TRBV25-1 and TRBJ2-5; 8 positions match TRBD1. This CDR3 contains 15 residues. V lost 6 bases and J lost 7; bases outside the gene matches: 13. CDR1 and CDR2 (germline): MGHDK, SYGVNS.

This clonotype was counted between two and nine times. The rearrangement links TRBV9 to TRBJ2-6; D is perhaps TRBD1 (7 bases). V lost 4 bases to trimming and J lost 4 bases, with 18 bases between them. The CDR3 is made up of 17 amino acids. The germline V gene has CDR1 SGDLS and CDR2 YYNGEE. The CDR3 nucleotides read TGTGCCAGCAGCCCTAGCGACAGGGTTCGGGGGGCCAACGTCCTGACTTTC. Protein product: CASSPSDRVRGANVLTF.

There are a few counts of this clonotype. The V and J genes are TRBV12-3 or TRBV12-4 and TRBJ1-3; D is uncertain. This CDR3 has 15 amino acids. V lost 2 bases to trimming and J lost 0 bases, with 8 bases between them. The CDR3 nucleotides are TGTGCCAGCAGTTTAAGGGCGAACTCTGGAAACACCATATATTTT. Translation gives CASSLRANSGNTIYF.

The chain is built from TRBV7-6 and TRBJ2-1; D is tentatively TRBD1 or TRBD2 (6 bases each). Germline CDR1 reads SGHVS; CDR2 reads FNYEAQ. The CDR3 loop spans 15 amino acids. Trimming took 5 bases from V and 5 from J, leaving 16 bases between them. CDR3 sequence reads: CASSLWRGEHNEQFF. DNA of the CDR3: TGTGCCAGCAGCCTCTGGAGGGGGGAACACAATGAGCAGTTCTTC.

The V call is TRBV15, the J call TRBJ1-1; D ambiguous. Trimming removed 1 base at V and 3 bases at J, with 15 bases between. The CDR3 covers 16 residues. The germline V gene has CDR1 LNHNV and CDR2 YYDKDF (reference sequence). For the CDR3, the DNA is TGTGCCACCAGCAGAGGGGTCGACACCGGGTACACTGAAGCTTTCTTT. Translating it yields CATSRGVDTGYTEAFF.

The rearrangement links TRBV2 to TRBJ1-3; D possibly corresponds to TRBD1 (6 bases). V was cut by 5 bases and J by 7 bases, with 12 bases left in between. This CDR3 is 13 amino acids long. Germline V gene lookup returns CDR1 SNHLY and CDR2 FYNNEI. The CDR3 coding sequence is TGTGCCAGCAGTAAGCGACAGGATAACACCATATATTTT. Residues: CASSKRQDNTIYF.

This chain joins TRBV5-5 and TRBJ1-2, with 7 nucleotides matching TRBD1. This CDR3 comprises 16 residues. Germline loops: CDR1 SGHKS, CDR2 YYEKEE (reference sequence). Trimming cost V 3 bases and J 5 bases; bases outside gene matches: 13. The CDR3 coding sequence is TGTGCCAGCAGCTCAACCGGGACAGCTAAGAATTATGGCTACACCTTC. Translation gives CASSSTGTAKNYGYTF.

The J gene is TRBJ2-5, the V gene TRBV5-6; 7 nucleotides agree with TRBD2. The CDR3 totals 15 residues. Trimming cost V 4 bases and J 5 bases; bases outside gene matches: 11. The germline CDR1 and CDR2 sequences are SGHDT and YYEEEE. Written as DNA, the CDR3 is TGTGCCAGCAGCCACTCTATGGGAGGGACGGAGACCCAGTACTTC. This sequence encodes CASSHSMGGTETQYF. Complete variable domain (other parts from reference TRBV5-6 and TRBJ2-5): DAGVTQSPTHLIKTRGQQVTLRCSPKSGHDTVSWYQQALGQGPQFIFQYYEEEERQRGNFPDRFSGHQFPNYSSELNVNALLLGDSALYLCASSHSMGGTETQYFGPGTRLLVL.

The CDR3 region has the DNA TGTGCCAGCAGTACGCTGCGCCATGGGTATGGCTACACCTTC. It codes for CASSTLRHGYGYTF. The rearrangement links TRBV28 to TRBJ1-2; D not resolved. The CDR3 contains 14 residues. The ends were cut back, 5 bases at V and 5 bases at J, with 15 bases in the middle. From germline, CDR1 is MDHEN and CDR2 SYDVKM.

The chain links TRBV20-1 to TRBJ2-3; D is ambiguous. Germline CDR1 and CDR2: DFQATT and SNEGSKA (reference sequence). The CDR3 spans 13 residues. Trimming removed 6 bases at V and 0 bases at J, with 10 bases between. DNA for the CDR3: TGCAGTGCACCTTACCTAAGCACAGATACGCAGTATTTT. As protein: CSAPYLSTDTQYF.

This clonotype was observed a handful of times. The V call is TRBV6-1, the J call TRBJ1-1; D is unresolved. CDR3 length: 13 residues. Looked up from germline, CDR1 is MNHNS and CDR2 is SASEGT. The ends were cut back, 6 bases at V and 6 bases at J, with 14 bases in the middle. CDR3 bases: TGTGCCAGCAGCAAAGACTCGTTATCTGAAGCTTTCTTT. Its protein is CASSKDSLSEAFF.

The V call is TRBV14, the J call TRBJ2-1; a weak D match, TRBD2 (5 bases). The CDR3 sequence is 15 residues long. The germline V gene has CDR1 SGHDN and CDR2 FVKESK. V lost 5 bases to trimming and J lost 10 bases, with 21 bases between them. The DNA for the CDR3 is TGTGCCAGCAGCGCGGTCGCTAGCAGAGTTTGGGAGCAGTTCTTC. Translation: CASSAVASRVWEQFF.

This clonotype was observed a handful of times. The chain couples TRBV25-1 to TRBJ1-1, with D unresolved. V lost 1 base and J 5 bases, leaving 2 bases between the germline ends. Germline V lookup: CDR1 MGHDK, CDR2 SYGVNS. The CDR3 extends over 11 amino acids. This chain's CDR3 is CASSELTEAFF. CDR3 DNA sequence: TGTGCCAGCAGTGAATTGACTGAAGCTTTCTTT.

In this sample, this clonotype turned up a few times. The J gene is TRBJ2-7, the V gene TRBV4-1; 8 positions match TRBD1. The CDR3 totals 15 residues. Germline CDR1 MGHRA, CDR2 YSYEKL. V lost 4 bases to trimming and J lost 2 bases; unmatched junction nucleotides: 7. CDR3 sequence (DNA): TGCGCCAGCAGCCCTCTCGTGGGACAGGCCTACGAGCAGTACTTC. It specifies CASSPLVGQAYEQYF.

This chain connects TRBV5-1 to TRBJ1-1; unclear D gene. Trimming took 1 base from V and 1 from J, leaving 8 bases between them. In germline, CDR1 is SGHRS, CDR2 YFSETQ. The CDR3 has 14 residues. The CDR3 sequence: CASSLRVSNTEAFF. CDR3 DNA sequence: TGCGCCAGCAGCTTGAGGGTCTCGAACACTGAAGCTTTCTTT.

The CDR3 reads CASSVDDRGAEAFF. DNA of the CDR3: TGTGCCAGCAGCGTGGATGATCGTGGGGCTGAAGCTTTCTTT. The V and J genes are TRBV9 and TRBJ1-1; D is unresolved. The V gene's germline CDR1 is SGDLS and CDR2 YYNGEE. The CDR3 runs 14 residues. V lost 2 bases, J lost 6 bases, and 14 bases lay in between.

V and J are TRBV7-9 and TRBJ2-7, with 8 bases that match TRBD1. CDR3 length: 14 residues. The ends lost 4 bases at V and 8 bases at J; junction bases unmatched: 10. Germline CDR1 reads SEHNR; CDR2 reads FQNEAQ (reference sequence). The CDR3 DNA is TGTGCCAGCAGCTCCCGGGACAGGCCCTCCAAGCAGTACTTC. Translation gives CASSSRDRPSKQYF.

This clonotype was picked up a small number of times. The J gene is TRBJ2-1, the V gene TRBV7-3; the D gene could be TRBD1 or TRBD2 (6 bases each). Germline CDR1 is SGHTA and CDR2 is FQGTGA. The CDR3 is made up of 15 amino acids. The ends were cut back, 5 bases at V and 6 bases at J, with 17 bases in the middle. For the CDR3, the DNA is TGTGCCAGCAGCCGAGAGGGGGGACAAGCCAATGAGCAGTTCTTC. Translated, it gives CASSREGGQANEQFF.

V is TRBV12-3 or TRBV12-4 and J is TRBJ1-4, with TRBD1 matching 8 bases. The length of the CDR3 is 13 residues. V was clipped by 4 bases and J by 8 bases; unmatched bases: 3. CDR3 coding DNA: TGTGCCAGCAGTTCAGGGGGCGAAGAAAAACTGTTTTTT. Translated: CASSSGGEEKLFF.

The table lists this clonotype with a few counts. The rearrangement uses TRBV5-1 and TRBJ2-1; TRBD1 aligns across 9 bases. CDR1 and CDR2 from the germline V gene are SGHRS and YFSETQ. The CDR3 sequence is 15 residues long. V trimming: 5 bases; J trimming: 4 bases; junction bases outside the gene matches: 7. DNA of the CDR3: TGCGCCAGCAGGACCTCCGGGACAGGGTACAATGAGCAGTTCTTC. Translating it yields CASRTSGTGYNEQFF.

The chain uses TRBV6-6 and TRBJ2-5; D may correspond to TRBD1 or TRBD2 (5 bases each). The V end was cut by 8 bases, the J end by 6 bases, with 19 bases between. Germline CDR1 reads MNHNY; CDR2 reads SVGAGI (reference sequence). This CDR3 is 14 amino acids long. CDR3 amino acids: CASVYEGLGQTQYF. The DNA of the CDR3 is TGTGCCAGCGTATACGAGGGGCTCGGCCAGACCCAGTACTTC.

The chain combines TRBV20-1 with TRBJ2-1; D is perhaps TRBD2 (6 bases). Trimming stripped 6 bases from V and 0 bases from J, with 15 bases between. The CDR3 spans 15 residues. Germline V gene lookup returns CDR1 DFQATT and CDR2 SNEGSKA (reference sequence). The CDR3 DNA is TGCAGTGCCTCAAGCGGGTTCAGCTCCTACAATGAGCAGTTCTTC. Amino acids: CSASSGFSSYNEQFF.

The chain joins TRBV6-2 or TRBV6-3 to TRBJ2-7, with 10 bases identical to TRBD1. CDR1 and CDR2 from the germline V gene are MNHEY and SVGEGT. V dropped 2 bases and J dropped 0; count of bases not matched to a gene: 4. The CDR3 runs to 16 residues. The CDR3 is CASSYDRGRSSYEQYF. CDR3 DNA sequence: TGTGCCAGCAGTTACGACAGGGGGCGATCCTCCTACGAGCAGTACTTC.

This chain links TRBV5-1 with TRBJ2-1, with D tentatively TRBD1 (6 bases). The CDR3 consists of 12 residues. Germline loops: CDR1 SGHRS, CDR2 YFSETQ. Trimming stripped 4 bases from V and 8 bases from J, with 10 bases between. The CDR3 spells CASSPGHYEQFF. CDR3 DNA sequence: TGCGCCAGCAGCCCGGGACATTATGAGCAGTTCTTC.

This clonotype was found a few times. V usage is TRBV12-3 or TRBV12-4 and J usage is TRBJ2-2; 12 bases line up with TRBD1. The CDR3 has 17 residues. The V gene end was trimmed by 5 bases and the J gene end by 4 bases; junction bases not matched to a gene: 8. This CDR3 is CASSGTGGSKSTGELFF. CDR3 bases: TGTGCCAGCAGTGGGACAGGGGGCTCAAAGAGCACCGGGGAGCTGTTTTTT.

This clonotype was found many times. V gene TRBV12-3 or TRBV12-4 combines with J gene TRBJ2-3; 7 bases are a match to TRBD2. The CDR3 has 14 amino acids. V was pared by 7 bases and J by 3 bases, with 7 bases of the junction left unmatched. The CDR3 loop is CASIAGELTDTQYF. DNA of the CDR3: TGTGCCAGCATTGCGGGAGAGTTAACAGATACGCAGTATTTT.

The chain couples TRBV3-1 to TRBJ1-4, with D unresolved. The germline V and J ends were trimmed by 4 bases and 5 bases, with 11 bases remaining between them. The CDR3 is made up of 14 amino acids. Germline lookup yields CDR1 LGHDT and CDR2 YNNKEL (reference sequence). The CDR3 is CASSRRGENEKLFF. The CDR3 nucleotides are TGTGCCAGCAGCCGGAGAGGAGAGAATGAAAAACTGTTTTTT.

The chain recombines TRBV6-2 or TRBV6-3 with TRBJ2-1, with D hard to call. CDR1 MNHEY and CDR2 SVGEGT come from the germline V gene. The CDR3 consists of 13 residues. With 6 bases removed from V and 5 bases from J, the gap between germline ends came to 11 bases. The DNA for the CDR3 is TGTGCCAGCAGCCACAGACGGGACAATGAGCAGTTCTTC. This translates into CASSHRRDNEQFF.

This clonotype has only a few counts. The chain employs TRBV12-3 or TRBV12-4 and TRBJ1-1; D not resolved. The CDR3 consists of 14 residues. Between the trimmed V and J ends, which lost 3 bases and 0 bases, there was a span of 8 bases. The CDR3 here is CASSFGWVNTEAFF. CDR3 in DNA: TGTGCCAGCAGTTTTGGTTGGGTGAACACTGAAGCTTTCTTT.

This clonotype turned up a few times. This chain connects TRBV25-1 to TRBJ1-1; D might be TRBD1 (5 bases). The germline CDR1 and CDR2 sequences are MGHDK and SYGVNS. CDR3 size: 16 residues. V was shortened by 2 bases and J by 9 bases, with 22 bases between the two germline ends. CDR3 amino acids: CASSEGGPGPLLKAFF. CDR3 DNA sequence: TGTGCCAGCAGTGAAGGGGGACCGGGACCCCTCTTGAAAGCTTTCTTT.